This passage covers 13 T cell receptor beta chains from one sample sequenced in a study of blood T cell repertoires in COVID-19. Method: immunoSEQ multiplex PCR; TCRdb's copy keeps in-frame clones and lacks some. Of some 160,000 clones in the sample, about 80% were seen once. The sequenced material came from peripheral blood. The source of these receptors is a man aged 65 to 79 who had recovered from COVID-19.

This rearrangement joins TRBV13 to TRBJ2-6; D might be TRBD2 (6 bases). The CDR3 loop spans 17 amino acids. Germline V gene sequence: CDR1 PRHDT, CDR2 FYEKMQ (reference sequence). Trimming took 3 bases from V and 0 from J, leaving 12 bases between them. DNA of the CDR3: TGTGCCAGCAGCTTTCAGCTAGCGAGCTCTGGGGCCAACGTCCTGACTTTC. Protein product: CASSFQLASSGANVLTF.

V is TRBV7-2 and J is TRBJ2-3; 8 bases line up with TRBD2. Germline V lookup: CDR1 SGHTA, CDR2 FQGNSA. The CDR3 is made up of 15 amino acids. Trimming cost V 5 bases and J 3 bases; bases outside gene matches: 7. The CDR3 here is CASSKAGVRTDTQYF. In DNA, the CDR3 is TGTGCCAGCAGCAAAGCGGGAGTTAGGACAGATACGCAGTATTTT.

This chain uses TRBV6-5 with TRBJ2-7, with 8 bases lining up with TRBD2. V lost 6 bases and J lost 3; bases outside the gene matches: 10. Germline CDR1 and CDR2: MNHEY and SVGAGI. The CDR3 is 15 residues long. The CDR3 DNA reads TGTGCCAGCAGCTTAGGGGTAGCGGGAAGCTACGAGCAGTACTTC. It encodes CASSLGVAGSYEQYF.

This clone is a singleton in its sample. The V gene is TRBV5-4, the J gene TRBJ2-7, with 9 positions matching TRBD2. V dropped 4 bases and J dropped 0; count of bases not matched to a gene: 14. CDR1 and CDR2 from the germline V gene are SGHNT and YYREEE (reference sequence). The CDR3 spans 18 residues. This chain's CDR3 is CASSAGPLAGSSSYEQYF. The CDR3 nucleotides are TGTGCCAGCAGCGCGGGCCCCCTAGCGGGATCGAGCTCCTACGAGCAGTACTTC.

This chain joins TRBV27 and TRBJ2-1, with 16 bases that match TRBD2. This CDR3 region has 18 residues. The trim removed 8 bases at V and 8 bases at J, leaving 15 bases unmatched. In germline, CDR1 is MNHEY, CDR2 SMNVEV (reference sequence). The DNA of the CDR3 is TGTGCCAGCTCCCTGGGACTAGCGGGAGGGCCCGGTTTGGATGAGCAGTTCTTC. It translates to CASSLGLAGGPGLDEQFF.

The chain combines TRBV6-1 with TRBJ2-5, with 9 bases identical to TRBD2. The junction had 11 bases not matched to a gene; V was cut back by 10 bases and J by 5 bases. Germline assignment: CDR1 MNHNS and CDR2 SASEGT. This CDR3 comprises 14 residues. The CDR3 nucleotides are TGTGCCACGCGCGGGGTAGCGGGAGTCGAGACCCAGTACTTC. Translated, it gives CATRGVAGVETQYF.

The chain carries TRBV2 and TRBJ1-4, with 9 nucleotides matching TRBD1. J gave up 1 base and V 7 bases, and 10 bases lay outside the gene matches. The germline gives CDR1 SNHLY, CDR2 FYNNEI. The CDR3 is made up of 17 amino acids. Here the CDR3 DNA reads TGTGCCAGCACACCGGGACAGGGCTTGTTAACTAATGAAAAACTGTTTTTT. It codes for CASTPGQGLLTNEKLFF.

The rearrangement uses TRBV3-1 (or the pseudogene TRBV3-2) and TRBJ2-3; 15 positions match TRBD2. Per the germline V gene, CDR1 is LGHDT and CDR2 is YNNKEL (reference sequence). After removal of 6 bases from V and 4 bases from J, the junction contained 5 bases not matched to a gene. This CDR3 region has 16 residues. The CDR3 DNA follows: TGTGCCAGCAGTACCGGACTAGCGGGAGGGCCAGATACGCAGTATTTT. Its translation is CASSTGLAGGPDTQYF.

CDR3 sequence reads: CASSSSSTSGVGGQFF. For the CDR3, the DNA is TGTGCCAGCAGTTCCTCCTCGACTAGCGGAGTCGGGGGGCAGTTCTTC. The V gene is TRBV6-5, the J gene TRBJ2-1; 9 nucleotides line up with TRBD2. J lost 12 bases, V lost 4 bases, and 16 bases had no gene match. Germline lookup yields CDR1 MNHEY and CDR2 SVGAGI. CDR3 length: 16 amino acids.

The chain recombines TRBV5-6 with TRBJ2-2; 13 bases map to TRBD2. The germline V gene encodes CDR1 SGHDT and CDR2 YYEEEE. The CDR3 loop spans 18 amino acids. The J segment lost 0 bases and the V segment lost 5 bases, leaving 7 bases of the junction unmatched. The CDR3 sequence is CASSSTLAGGTNTGELFF. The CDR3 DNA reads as TGTGCCAGCAGTTCTACACTAGCGGGAGGGACGAACACCGGGGAGCTGTTTTTT.

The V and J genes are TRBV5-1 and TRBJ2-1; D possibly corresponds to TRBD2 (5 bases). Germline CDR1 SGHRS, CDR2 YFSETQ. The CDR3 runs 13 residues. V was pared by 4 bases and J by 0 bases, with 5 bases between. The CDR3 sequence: CASSEGSYNEQFF. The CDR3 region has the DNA TGCGCCAGCAGCGAGGGCTCCTACAATGAGCAGTTCTTC. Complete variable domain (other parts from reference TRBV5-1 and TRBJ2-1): KAGVTQTPRYLIKTRGQQVTLSCSPISGHRSVSWYQQTPGQGLQFLFEYFSETQRNKGNFPGRFSGRQFSNSRSEMNVSTLELGDSALYLCASSEGSYNEQFFGPGTRLTVL.

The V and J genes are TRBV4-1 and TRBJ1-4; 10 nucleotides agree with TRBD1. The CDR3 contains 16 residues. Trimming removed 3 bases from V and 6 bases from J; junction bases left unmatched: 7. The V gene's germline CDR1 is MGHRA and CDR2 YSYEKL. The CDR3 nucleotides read TGCGCCAGCAGCCAGGCCCGCGACAGGGGGCATGAAAAACTGTTTTTT. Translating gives CASSQARDRGHEKLFF.

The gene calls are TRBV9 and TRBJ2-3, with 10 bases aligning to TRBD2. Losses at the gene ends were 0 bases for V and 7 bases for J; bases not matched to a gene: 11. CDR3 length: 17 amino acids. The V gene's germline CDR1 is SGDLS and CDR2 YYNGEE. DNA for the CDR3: TGTGCCAGCAGCGTAGAGGCCCGGGCTAGCGGGGGTAATACGCAGTATTTT. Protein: CASSVEARASGGNTQYF.